Below are 16 T cell receptor beta chains sequenced from a single sample in a study of post-analysis software for immune sequencing data. The TCR beta cDNA libraries carried unique molecular identifiers. TCRdb used MiXCR to reprocess the PCR reads, holding one entry per CDR3 protein. The sample holds fewer than 700,000 distinct CDR3 sequences, roughly 45% seen once. Points from the study as a whole: Relative to controls, patients had 5 or 6 TRBV segments at higher frequency, with TRBV5-6, TRBV5-1 and TRBV20-1 among these.

Antigens of these TCRs are unknown. Material: blood. The receptors derive from a girl aged 5 to 17 with multiple sclerosis.

This clonotype was counted once. Compared with germline, one end of the junction differs, possibly owing to a read error. The rearrangement links TRBV12-3 or TRBV12-4 to TRBJ2-3; possibly TRBD2 for D (6 bases). The CDR3 extends over 17 amino acids. The CDR3 spells CASSFGGGTANTDAQYF. The DNA of the CDR3 is TGTGCCAGCAGTTTCGGTGGCGGGACGGCGAACACAGATGCGCAGTATTTT.

The chain recombines TRBV7-2 with TRBJ2-3; 8 positions agree with TRBD2. The CDR3 is 16 amino acids. V was clipped by 2 bases and J by 3 bases; unmatched bases: 7. Germline V gene lookup returns CDR1 SGHTA and CDR2 FQGNSA. The CDR3: CASSLTGGVGTDTQYF. DNA of the CDR3: TGTGCCAGCAGCTTAACCGGGGGGGTCGGGACAGATACGCAGTATTTT.

This rearrangement joins TRBV2 to TRBJ2-3; 16 bases map to TRBD2. With 6 bases clipped from V and 6 bases from J, the junction kept 9 bases outside the gene matches. The CDR3 extends over 17 amino acids. Looked up from germline, CDR1 is SNHLY and CDR2 is FYNNEI. The CDR3 protein is CASSPGTSGRAADTQYF. CDR3 bases: TGTGCCAGCAGCCCGGGGACTAGCGGGAGGGCCGCGGATACGCAGTATTTT.

The chain is built from TRBV20-1 and TRBJ1-5, with 8 bases fitting TRBD1. Germline loops: CDR1 DFQATT, CDR2 SNEGSKA (reference sequence). J lost 2 bases, V lost 6 bases, and 9 bases had no gene match. The CDR3 runs 15 residues. CDR3 sequence reads: CSAHLPDRGNQPQHF. The CDR3 DNA reads as TGCAGTGCCCACCTGCCGGACAGGGGCAATCAGCCCCAGCATTTT.

The gene calls are TRBV20-1 and TRBJ1-1, with D perhaps TRBD1 (6 bases). Per the germline V gene, CDR1 is DFQATT and CDR2 is SNEGSKA (reference sequence). V lost 7 bases to trimming and J lost 7 bases, with 19 bases between them. There are 13 residues in the CDR3. This CDR3 reads CSGRSGTKLEAFF. CDR3 sequence (DNA): TGCAGTGGGCGAAGTGGGACAAAGCTTGAAGCTTTCTTT.

The rearrangement joins TRBV6-2 or TRBV6-3 to TRBJ1-5; the D is unclear. Germline V gene lookup returns CDR1 MNHEY and CDR2 SVGEGT. With 3 bases removed from V and 1 base from J, the gap between germline ends came to 4 bases. The CDR3 totals 13 residues. The CDR3 DNA reads as TGTGCCAGCAGTTATGACAGCAATCAGCCCCAGCATTTT. Residues: CASSYDSNQPQHF.

This clonotype has a single count. The V call is TRBV20-1, the J call TRBJ1-2; D remains ambiguous. This CDR3 comprises 12 residues. Germline CDR1 is DFQATT and CDR2 is SNEGSKA (reference sequence). The V and J ends lost 4 bases and 4 bases respectively, with 10 bases between them. The CDR3 sequence: CSAIGSAYGYTF. Here the CDR3 DNA reads TGCAGTGCTATTGGTTCCGCCTATGGCTACACCTTC.

This clonotype was found a few times. The V and J genes are TRBV27 and TRBJ2-6; D unclear. Between the trimmed V and J ends, which lost 5 bases and 7 bases, there was a span of 18 bases. The CDR3 runs 16 residues. Germline V gene lookup returns CDR1 MNHEY and CDR2 SMNVEV (reference sequence). Written as DNA, the CDR3 is TGTGCCAGCAGTCCCACCGGACGGCGGTTTGCCAACGTCCTGACTTTC. Translated: CASSPTGRRFANVLTF.

The rearrangement uses TRBV6-5 and TRBJ1-2; the match to TRBD1 covers 8 bases. The CDR3 covers 13 residues. V trimming: 2 bases; J trimming: 5 bases; junction bases outside the gene matches: 1. Germline CDR1 MNHEY, CDR2 SVGAGI. CDR3 amino acids: CASSYDRGYGYTF. Here the CDR3 DNA reads TGTGCCAGCAGTTACGACAGGGGTTATGGCTACACCTTC.

This chain joins TRBV2 and TRBJ1-5, with D possibly matching TRBD1 (6 bases). Trimming took off 2 bases at V and 5 bases at J, with 13 bases between the two ends. CDR1 SNHLY and CDR2 FYNNEI come from the germline V gene. This CDR3 has 15 residues. CDR3 sequence reads: CASSELGGGDQPQHF. DNA for the CDR3: TGTGCCAGCAGTGAATTAGGGGGGGGAGATCAGCCCCAGCATTTT.

The sample holds a few counts of this clonotype. The chain carries TRBV21-1 and TRBJ2-3. TRBV21-1 is listed as a pseudogene. The CDR3 runs 14 residues. DNA of the CDR3: TGTGCCAGCCAGGATCGCGAGGGCACAGATACGCAGTATTTT. Translating gives CASQDREGTDTQYF.

This clonotype was counted between two and nine times. This chain links TRBV3-1 with TRBJ1-1, with D hard to call. The CDR3 extends over 14 amino acids. Germline CDR1 and CDR2: LGHDT and YNNKEL (reference sequence). Trimming cost V 1 base and J 5 bases, with 11 bases left between them. This CDR3 is CASSQGGGRTEAFF. The CDR3 nucleotides read TGTGCCAGCAGCCAAGGGGGAGGTAGGACTGAAGCTTTCTTT.

This clonotype was seen many times. The chain is built from TRBV28 and TRBJ1-2; D uncertain. Germline assignment: CDR1 MDHEN and CDR2 SYDVKM. The CDR3 extends over 15 amino acids. V lost 6 bases to trimming and J lost 0 bases, with 14 bases between them. The CDR3 DNA is TGTGCCAGCAGCGTCAACTGGGTTGCTAACTATGGCTACACCTTC. Protein sequence: CASSVNWVANYGYTF.

This clonotype has at least ten counts. V and J are TRBV12-3 or TRBV12-4 and TRBJ2-5; no clear D gene. The CDR3 is 11 residues long. The V and J ends lost 0 bases and 4 bases respectively, with 0 bases between them. CDR3 coding DNA: TGTGCCAGCAGTTTAGCAGAGACCCAGTACTTC. Translation: CASSLAETQYF.

This rearrangement joins TRBV12-3 or TRBV12-4 to TRBJ1-1; no clear D. The length of the CDR3 is 14 residues. V was trimmed by 6 bases and J by 2 bases, leaving 13 bases between them. The CDR3 coding sequence is TGTGCCAGCAGCTCCCGCGACGGTAACACTGAAGCTTTCTTT. This translates into CASSSRDGNTEAFF.

The chain is built from TRBV10-3 and TRBJ1-2; unclear D gene. Trimming pared 10 bases from V and 2 bases from J, leaving 11 bases between. Germline CDR1 is ENHRY and CDR2 is SYGVKD. This CDR3 has 12 amino acids. In DNA form, the CDR3 reads TGTGCCACGCGACGGAAGAACTATGGCTACACCTTC. Translating it yields CATRRKNYGYTF.